These 16 T cell receptor beta chains came from one sample sequenced in a study of blood T cell repertoires in COVID-19. Libraries were prepared by immunoSEQ multiplex PCR; TCRdb keeps only in-frame clonotypes and omits some of them. Found here are around 290,000 clones, more than 70% of them singletons; the top ten hold around 2%. The sequencing input was PBMCs or T cells enriched from blood (not recorded which). The receptors derive from a woman aged 55-69 years in a cohort exposed to, infected with or recovered from COVID-19 (not recorded which).

The rearrangement links TRBV18 to TRBJ2-7, with 9 bases identical to TRBD1. Per the germline V gene, CDR1 is KGHSH and CDR2 is LQKENI. The V and J ends lost 5 bases and 1 base, in that order; junction bases with no gene match: 6. CDR3 length: 15 amino acids. CDR3 in DNA: TGTGCCAGCTCAGGTTGGGACAGGGAATCCTACGAGCAGTACTTC. Amino acids: CASSGWDRESYEQYF. The entire variable domain, with the rest obtained from reference TRBV18 and TRBJ2-7, is as follows: NAGVMQNPRHLVRRRGQEARLRCSPMKGHSHVYWYRQLPEEGLKFMVYLQKENIIDESGMPKERFSAEFPKEGPSILRIQQVVRGDSAAYFCASSGWDRESYEQYFGPGTRLTVT.

The V and J genes are TRBV29-1 and TRBJ2-7; D is perhaps TRBD2 (6 bases). Germline CDR1 reads SQVTM; CDR2 reads ANQGSEA. The CDR3 is 14 residues long. Trimming removed 6 bases at V and 0 bases at J, with 15 bases between. For the CDR3, the DNA is TGCAGCGTCAGACTAGGCAGCCGCTCCTACGAGCAGTACTTC. As protein: CSVRLGSRSYEQYF.

The V and J genes are TRBV3-1 (or the pseudogene TRBV3-2) and TRBJ2-1, with TRBD2 identical over 11 bases. This CDR3 is 17 amino acids long. The ends lost 5 bases at V and 8 bases at J; junction bases unmatched: 14. The germline V gene has CDR1 LGHDT and CDR2 YNNKEL (reference sequence). This chain's CDR3 is CASSKSYTSGSRDEQFF. In DNA, the CDR3 is TGTGCCAGCAGCAAGTCTTATACTAGCGGGAGTAGGGATGAGCAGTTCTTC.

This sequence joins TRBV5-6 and TRBJ2-3; D gene ambiguous. The CDR3 has 14 residues. Germline values: CDR1 SGHDT, CDR2 YYEEEE. The germline V and J ends were trimmed by 4 bases and 2 bases, with 11 bases remaining between them. The CDR3 here is CASSQDLYTDTQYF. In nucleotides, the CDR3 is TGTGCCAGCAGCCAAGACTTGTACACAGATACGCAGTATTTT. Full variable domain (outside the CDR3, taken from reference TRBV5-6 and TRBJ2-3): DAGVTQSPTHLIKTRGQQVTLRCSPKSGHDTVSWYQQALGQGPQFIFQYYEEEERQRGNFPDRFSGHQFPNYSSELNVNALLLGDSALYLCASSQDLYTDTQYFGPGTRLTVL.

The count of this clone is one. The chain combines TRBV2 with TRBJ1-2, with 9 positions matching TRBD1. There are 16 residues in the CDR3. In germline, CDR1 is SNHLY, CDR2 FYNNEI. Trimming at V came to 7 bases and at J to 0 bases, leaving 9 bases not matched to a gene. CDR3 sequence (DNA): TGTGCCAGCATTCGGGACAGGGTCACCTCTAACTATGGCTACACCTTC. The encoded protein is CASIRDRVTSNYGYTF.

The V gene is TRBV3-1 (or the pseudogene TRBV3-2), the J gene TRBJ1-1, with TRBD1 matching 8 bases. This CDR3 has 16 residues. The germline V gene has CDR1 LGHDT and CDR2 YNNKEL (reference sequence). V gave up 1 base and J gave up 1 base; unmatched junction bases: 5. The CDR3: CASSQAWTGRNTEAFF. CDR3 DNA: TGTGCCAGCAGCCAAGCGTGGACAGGGAGGAACACTGAAGCTTTCTTT.

The chain has TRBV7-9 and TRBJ1-4, with 8 bases lining up with TRBD1. Germline CDR1 is SEHNR and CDR2 is FQNEAQ (reference sequence). The CDR3 consists of 14 residues. V lost 5 bases, J lost 8 bases, and 7 bases stayed unmatched. CDR3 in amino acids: CASSRTGSKEKLFF. The CDR3 DNA follows: TGTGCCAGCAGCCGGACAGGGTCCAAAGAAAAACTGTTTTTT.

The chain joins TRBV28 to TRBJ1-6; TRBD1 might be the D (5 bases). The CDR3 runs to 14 residues. In germline, CDR1 is MDHEN, CDR2 SYDVKM. The V end was cut by 3 bases, the J end by 8 bases, with 11 bases between. The CDR3 DNA is TGTGCCAGCAGTTTGGCAGGGAGGGATTCACCCCTCCACTTT. Its protein is CASSLAGRDSPLHF.

This rearrangement joins TRBV12-3 or TRBV12-4 to TRBJ1-1; tentatively, D is TRBD1 (6 bases). Trimming cost V 5 bases and J 7 bases, with 14 bases left between them. The CDR3 length is 13 residues. The CDR3 bases are TGTGCCAGCAGTCCGCAAGGACAGAATGAAGCTTTCTTT. It specifies CASSPQGQNEAFF.

This chain links TRBV7-8 with TRBJ2-7, with TRBD2 as a possible D gene (5 bases). Germline V gene lookup returns CDR1 SGHVS and CDR2 FQNEAQ. The CDR3 has 14 residues. V gave up 1 base and J gave up 3 bases, with 10 bases separating them. CDR3 sequence reads: CASSLGGQIYEQYF. The CDR3 nucleotides are TGTGCCAGCAGCTTAGGAGGGCAGATCTACGAGCAGTACTTC.

This clone was observed a few times. The chain joins TRBV7-3 to TRBJ2-2; 11 nucleotides agree with TRBD2. CDR1 and CDR2 from the germline V gene are SGHTA and FQGTGA. The junction had 5 bases not matched to a gene; V was cut back by 5 bases and J by 6 bases. The CDR3 sequence is 15 residues long. This chain's CDR3 is CASSDSGRASGELFF. The CDR3 nucleotides are TGTGCCAGCAGCGATAGCGGGAGGGCCTCCGGGGAGCTGTTTTTT.

V and J are TRBV19 and TRBJ2-2; TRBD1 might be the D (6 bases). This CDR3 has 15 residues. V was shortened by 7 bases and J by 2 bases, with 14 bases between the two germline ends. Germline CDR1 reads LNHDA; CDR2 reads SQIVND (reference sequence). In DNA form, the CDR3 reads TGTGCCAGTACCCCCGGGACATTAAACACCGGGGAGCTGTTTTTT. This encodes CASTPGTLNTGELFF.

This clone was detected only a few times. The chain couples TRBV6-5 to TRBJ2-3; the match to TRBD2 covers 9 bases. There are 15 residues in the CDR3. With 6 bases clipped from V and 1 base from J, the junction kept 5 bases outside the gene matches. The germline CDR1 and CDR2 sequences are MNHEY and SVGAGI. The CDR3 bases are TGTGCCAGCAGAATAGCGGGAGTCGGCACAGATACGCAGTATTTT. This sequence encodes CASRIAGVGTDTQYF.

The chain recombines TRBV28 with TRBJ2-5; 8 nucleotides match TRBD2. J was trimmed by 5 bases and V by 3 bases; bases with no gene match: 5. Germline V gives CDR1 MDHEN, CDR2 SYDVKM. The CDR3 totals 14 residues. CDR3: CASSLAPGGETQYF. The CDR3 DNA sequence: TGTGCCAGCAGTTTGGCCCCGGGGGGGGAGACCCAGTACTTC.

The sample holds a few counts of this clone. The chain recombines TRBV28 with TRBJ1-2, with 11 bases fitting TRBD1. J was trimmed by 8 bases and V by 2 bases; bases with no gene match: 7. Looked up from germline, CDR1 is MDHEN and CDR2 is SYDVKM. The length of the CDR3 is 15 residues. CDR3 in amino acids: CASSLVRTGGRGYTF. The CDR3 DNA reads as TGTGCCAGCAGTTTAGTCCGGACAGGGGGCAGGGGCTACACCTTC.

The chain uses TRBV15 and TRBJ1-5, with TRBD1 matching 8 bases. Germline V gives CDR1 LNHNV, CDR2 YYDKDF (reference sequence). With 1 base clipped from V and 0 bases from J, the junction kept 2 bases outside the gene matches. CDR3 length equals 16 residues. CDR3 coding DNA: TGTGCCACCAGCAGAGGGACAGGGCCTAGCAATCAGCCCCAGCATTTT. Residues: CATSRGTGPSNQPQHF.